Listed below are T cell receptor beta chains from one sample, sequenced in a study of T cell changes during pregnancy in multiple sclerosis. Data came from immunoSEQ multiplex PCR; TCRdb stores just in-frame clones and leaves some out. The repertoire has 100,000 or so clones, about 89% of them found once; the top ten carry around 3.2%. Sequences were derived from peripheral blood, sampled after pregnancy. The receptors stem from a female donor with multiple sclerosis, enrolled in a pregnancy study. The CDR3 runs from the conserved cysteine through the conserved F or W. Each record gives: clone size, J gene, V gene, D gene, CDR3 DNA, CDR3 protein. The D gene is left open where the match is weak. Expanded clones are given a class, and other clones once, few, many or no size at all.

abundance: NA
j_gene: TRBJ1-1
v_gene: TRBV18
d_gene: NA
CDR3nt: TGTGCCAGCTCACCCGCCTCGGGGATGGGGGGATTCAACACTGAAGCTTTCTTT
CDR3aa: CASSPASGMGGFNTEAFF

abundance: NA
j_gene: TRBJ2-7
v_gene: TRBV11-2
d_gene: NA
CDR3nt: TGTGCCAGCAGCTTAGATCGGGGGTCCTACGAGCAGTACTTC
CDR3aa: CASSLDRGSYEQYF

abundance: NA
j_gene: TRBJ2-7
v_gene: TRBV14
d_gene: NA
CDR3nt: TGTGCCAGCAGCCAATCACCCTACGAGCAGTACTTC
CDR3aa: CASSQSPYEQYF

abundance: once
j_gene: TRBJ2-7
v_gene: TRBV11-2
d_gene: NA
CDR3nt: TGTGCCAGCAGCTTAGATCGGCGGAGCGACGAGCAGTACTTC
CDR3aa: CASSLDRRSDEQYF

abundance: once
j_gene: TRBJ2-1
v_gene: TRBV5-1
d_gene: TRBD1
CDR3nt: TGCGCCAGCAGCTTTACCGGGACAGGGGTGGGGAATGAGCAGTTCTTC
CDR3aa: CASSFTGTGVGNEQFF

abundance: NA
j_gene: TRBJ2-7
v_gene: TRBV11-1
d_gene: NA
CDR3nt: TGTGCCAGCAGCTTAGGGGGCACGACCTACGAGCAGTACTTC
CDR3aa: CASSLGGTTYEQYF

abundance: NA
j_gene: TRBJ2-1
v_gene: TRBV10-3
d_gene: NA
CDR3nt: TGTGCCATCAGTGAGTCAACTCTCTCACCCTACAATGAGCAGTTCTTC
CDR3aa: CAISESTLSPYNEQFF

abundance: NA
j_gene: TRBJ2-5
v_gene: TRBV7-9
d_gene: NA
CDR3nt: TGTGCCAGCAGCTTAAGGGCAGGGGTGTCCCAAGAGACCCAGTACTTC
CDR3aa: CASSLRAGVSQETQYF

abundance: NA
j_gene: TRBJ1-3
v_gene: TRBV5-8
d_gene: NA
CDR3nt: TGTGCCAGCAGGACACAGGGTTTGACCTCTGGAAACACCATATATTTT
CDR3aa: CASRTQGLTSGNTIYF

abundance: NA
j_gene: TRBJ1-1
v_gene: TRBV5-1
d_gene: NA
CDR3nt: TGCGCCAGCAGCTTAACAGGGAAGGGAGACACTGAAGCTTTCTTT
CDR3aa: CASSLTGKGDTEAFF

abundance: NA
j_gene: TRBJ2-7
v_gene: TRBV5-1
d_gene: TRBD1
CDR3nt: TGCGCCAGCAGGACAGGGGGCGCTATCCCCGAGCAGTACTTC
CDR3aa: CASRTGGAIPEQYF

abundance: NA
j_gene: TRBJ2-2
v_gene: TRBV11-2
d_gene: TRBD2
CDR3nt: TGTGCCAGCAGCAGAGCGGGGGGGTTCACCGGGGAGCTGTTTTTT
CDR3aa: CASSRAGGFTGELFF

abundance: NA
j_gene: TRBJ2-7
v_gene: TRBV18
d_gene: NA
CDR3nt: TGTGCCAGCTCACCTCTCCCGTCAGGCTCCTACGAGCAGTACTTC
CDR3aa: CASSPLPSGSYEQYF

abundance: NA
j_gene: TRBJ2-1
v_gene: TRBV9
d_gene: TRBD1
CDR3nt: TGTGCCAGCAGCGCCCGGGACAGGGTCTACAATGAGCAGTTCTTC
CDR3aa: CASSARDRVYNEQFF

abundance: NA
j_gene: TRBJ2-3
v_gene: TRBV25-1
d_gene: TRBD1
CDR3nt: TGTGCCAGCAGCGGGACAGGGACCATGGGGCAGTATTTT
CDR3aa: CASSGTGTMGQYF

abundance: few
j_gene: TRBJ2-3
v_gene: TRBV18
d_gene: NA
CDR3nt: TGTGCCAGCTCCGGCCGGACCGGGGGCACAGATACGCAGTATTTT
CDR3aa: CASSGRTGGTDTQYF

abundance: NA
j_gene: TRBJ1-4
v_gene: TRBV9
d_gene: NA
CDR3nt: TGTGCCAGCAGCGTTGGCAGGGGTTATGAAAAACTGTTTTTT
CDR3aa: CASSVGRGYEKLFF

abundance: NA
j_gene: TRBJ2-1
v_gene: TRBV7-8
d_gene: TRBD2
CDR3nt: TGTGCCAGCAGCTTACCCTCTGCCGGGGGGGTTGAGGATGAGCAGTTCTTC
CDR3aa: CASSLPSAGGVEDEQFF

abundance: once
j_gene: TRBJ1-4
v_gene: TRBV19
d_gene: TRBD1
CDR3nt: TGTGCCAGTAGTCCACGACAGGGGGGGATTGAAAAACTGTTTTTT
CDR3aa: CASSPRQGGIEKLFF

abundance: NA
j_gene: TRBJ2-7
v_gene: TRBV9
d_gene: NA
CDR3nt: TGTGCCAGCAGCGTAGAGCCCGGGAGCTCCTACGAGCAGTACTTC
CDR3aa: CASSVEPGSSYEQYF

abundance: NA
j_gene: TRBJ2-3
v_gene: TRBV9
d_gene: TRBD2
CDR3nt: TGTGCCAGCAGCGTCCTAGCGGGGGCGCCTGCAGATACGCAGTATTTT
CDR3aa: CASSVLAGAPADTQYF

abundance: NA
j_gene: TRBJ1-1
v_gene: TRBV6-1
d_gene: NA
CDR3nt: TGTGCCAGCAGTGAAGTGCCGGTGAACACTGAAGCTTTCTTT
CDR3aa: CASSEVPVNTEAFF

abundance: NA
j_gene: TRBJ1-1
v_gene: TRBV6-1
d_gene: NA
CDR3nt: TGTGCCAGCAGTATAGACGGGGGAAGTGCTTTCTTT
CDR3aa: CASSIDGGSAFF

abundance: NA
j_gene: TRBJ2-1
v_gene: TRBV7-8
d_gene: TRBD1
CDR3nt: TGTGCCAGCAGCTCGACAGGGGGTTCCTACAATGAGCAGTTCTTC
CDR3aa: CASSSTGGSYNEQFF

abundance: NA
j_gene: TRBJ1-2
v_gene: TRBV6-1
d_gene: TRBD1
CDR3nt: TGTGCCAGCAGTGACCCCGGGACAGGGGTTAGGAATGGCTACACCTTC
CDR3aa: CASSDPGTGVRNGYTF

abundance: NA
j_gene: TRBJ1-3
v_gene: TRBV7-2
d_gene: NA
CDR3nt: TGTGCCAGCAGGGGAACAGGGTTCTCTGGAAACACCATATATTTT
CDR3aa: CASRGTGFSGNTIYF

abundance: NA
j_gene: TRBJ1-1
v_gene: TRBV7-9
d_gene: NA
CDR3nt: TGTGCCAGCAGCTTATCCGTTTCGGGGCGGGGGACTGAAGCTTTCTTT
CDR3aa: CASSLSVSGRGTEAFF

abundance: NA
j_gene: TRBJ1-2
v_gene: TRBV29-1
d_gene: NA
CDR3nt: TGCAGCGCTGCCGACACCGACTATGGCTACACCTTC
CDR3aa: CSAADTDYGYTF

abundance: NA
j_gene: TRBJ2-7
v_gene: TRBV19
d_gene: TRBD1
CDR3nt: TGTGCCAGTAGTCCCGGGACAGCCTACGAGCAGTACTTC
CDR3aa: CASSPGTAYEQYF

abundance: NA
j_gene: TRBJ2-3
v_gene: TRBV9
d_gene: TRBD2
CDR3nt: TGTGCCAGCACCGGGACTAGCGGGGCATCAGATACGCAGTATTTT
CDR3aa: CASTGTSGASDTQYF

abundance: NA
j_gene: TRBJ2-3
v_gene: TRBV2
d_gene: NA
CDR3nt: TGTGCCAGCAGTCGGAGACAGTCCACAGATACGCAGTATTTT
CDR3aa: CASSRRQSTDTQYF

abundance: NA
j_gene: TRBJ2-2
v_gene: TRBV5-1
d_gene: TRBD1
CDR3nt: TGCGCCAGCCTATCGGACAGGACCGGGGAGCTGTTTTTT
CDR3aa: CASLSDRTGELFF

abundance: NA
j_gene: TRBJ2-2
v_gene: TRBV7-3
d_gene: TRBD1
CDR3nt: TGTGCCAGCAGCTTAGACAGGGGGAGTCACGGGGAGCTGTTTTTT
CDR3aa: CASSLDRGSHGELFF

abundance: NA
j_gene: TRBJ2-7
v_gene: TRBV2
d_gene: NA
CDR3nt: TGTGCCAGCATCCAGGCTAACTCCTACGAGCAGTACTTC
CDR3aa: CASIQANSYEQYF

abundance: NA
j_gene: TRBJ1-5
v_gene: TRBV6-1
d_gene: NA
CDR3nt: TGTGCCAGCAGTCAGGAAATCAATCAGCCCCAGCATTTT
CDR3aa: CASSQEINQPQHF

abundance: NA
j_gene: TRBJ2-5
v_gene: TRBV14
d_gene: NA
CDR3nt: TGTGCCAGCAGCCAAGGAGTTGGGGGGTACGAGACCCAGTACTTC
CDR3aa: CASSQGVGGYETQYF

abundance: NA
j_gene: TRBJ1-2
v_gene: TRBV14
d_gene: TRBD1
CDR3nt: TGTGCCAGCAGTCGACAGGGGGCAGGCTATGGCTACACCTTC
CDR3aa: CASSRQGAGYGYTF

abundance: NA
j_gene: TRBJ1-1
v_gene: TRBV7-2
d_gene: NA
CDR3nt: TGTGCCAGCAGCCCCGGACCCCCAGGGTTTTCCGCTGAAGCTTTCTTT
CDR3aa: CASSPGPPGFSAEAFF

abundance: once
j_gene: TRBJ2-5
v_gene: TRBV2
d_gene: NA
CDR3nt: TGTGCCAGCAGTGACCCTCCAGGGGCGGGTGAGACCCAGTACTTC
CDR3aa: CASSDPPGAGETQYF

abundance: once
j_gene: TRBJ2-3
v_gene: TRBV27
d_gene: TRBD2
CDR3nt: TGTGCCAGCAGTTTAGGACTAGGGAGGAAGAGAGATACGCAGTATTTT
CDR3aa: CASSLGLGRKRDTQYF

abundance: NA
j_gene: TRBJ1-2
v_gene: TRBV25-1
d_gene: TRBD1
CDR3nt: TGTGCCAGCAGCCAGGACAGGCATGGCTACACCTTC
CDR3aa: CASSQDRHGYTF

abundance: NA
j_gene: TRBJ2-3
v_gene: TRBV7-9
d_gene: TRBD1
CDR3nt: TGTGCCAGCAGGCTGAGGACAGGGGACACAGATACGCAGTATTTT
CDR3aa: CASRLRTGDTDTQYF

abundance: NA
j_gene: TRBJ2-1
v_gene: TRBV6-1
d_gene: NA
CDR3nt: TGTGCCAGCAGTGAAAGGGGGTTCAATGAGCAGTTCTTC
CDR3aa: CASSERGFNEQFF

abundance: NA
j_gene: TRBJ2-2
v_gene: TRBV5-5
d_gene: NA
CDR3nt: TGTGCCAGCACCGCTGCTTCGGGCACCGGGGAGCTGTTTTTT
CDR3aa: CASTAASGTGELFF

abundance: few
j_gene: TRBJ2-1
v_gene: TRBV5-1
d_gene: TRBD2
CDR3nt: TGCGCCAGCAACTTAGCGGGGAACTCCTACAATGAGCAGTTCTTC
CDR3aa: CASNLAGNSYNEQFF